A selection of T cell receptor beta chains follows, all from one sample in a study of graft-versus-host responses after intestinal transplantation. The antigens these receptors bind are not known. Method: immunoSEQ multiplex PCR; TCRdb's copy keeps in-frame clones and lacks some. This table has 80,000 to 100,000 clones, under 90% appearing once. Sequencing was performed on unstimulated CD4+ T cells sorted from spleen or lymph node cells, taken before intestinal transplant. Source of these receptors: a human donor who received an intestinal transplant. CDR3s include the opening cysteine and the closing phenylalanine or tryptophan. The D gene is left open where the match is weak. The listing skips clone size in some rows; elsewhere it reads once, few, many or a size class.

size: NA
V: TRBV6-5
D: NA
J: TRBJ1-2
DNA: TGTGCCAGCAGTTACTCGAAAGGTGGGCTTACGAGCTACACCTTC
CDR3: CASSYSKGGLTSYTF

size: NA
V: TRBV5-1
D: TRBD1
J: TRBJ2-5
DNA: TGCGCCAGCAGCTTGGGAGCAGGGGGCGAGGAGACCCAGTACTTC
CDR3: CASSLGAGGEETQYF

size: few
V: TRBV9
D: NA
J: TRBJ1-4
DNA: TGTGCCAGCAGCCCCGGGGGGACCGTCAATGAAAAACTGTTTTTT
CDR3: CASSPGGTVNEKLFF

size: NA
V: TRBV5-1
D: NA
J: TRBJ2-7
DNA: TGCGCCAGCAGCCCGGACCCACGGGACTACGAGCAGTACTTC
CDR3: CASSPDPRDYEQYF

size: NA
V: TRBV5-1
D: NA
J: TRBJ1-3
DNA: TGCGCCAGCAGCTTGGGGGCCTCTGGAAACACCATATATTTT
CDR3: CASSLGASGNTIYF

size: NA
V: TRBV7-9
D: NA
J: TRBJ1-6
DNA: TGTGCCAGCAGCTTAGCCGATTCACCCCTCCACTTT
CDR3: CASSLADSPLHF

size: NA
V: TRBV27
D: NA
J: TRBJ1-1
DNA: TGTGCCAGCAGTCCCTTAGGGGCAGGGGAGGCTTTCTTT
CDR3: CASSPLGAGEAFF

size: NA
V: TRBV28
D: TRBD1
J: TRBJ1-2
DNA: TGTGCCAGCAGTTTCACAGGGGGCGGTGGCTACACCTTC
CDR3: CASSFTGGGGYTF

size: NA
V: TRBV7-6
D: NA
J: TRBJ2-5
DNA: TGTGCCAGCAGCCTGACTGTGTACCAAGAGACCCAGTACTTC
CDR3: CASSLTVYQETQYF

size: NA
V: TRBV6-1
D: TRBD2
J: TRBJ2-1
DNA: TGTGCCAGCAGTGAGGAGACTAGCGGGGTGGATGAGCAGTTCTTC
CDR3: CASSEETSGVDEQFF

size: NA
V: TRBV4-1
D: NA
J: TRBJ1-2
DNA: TGCGCCAGCAGCCACGGGGGATTTAACTATGGCTACACCTTC
CDR3: CASSHGGFNYGYTF

size: NA
V: TRBV9
D: TRBD2
J: TRBJ2-1
DNA: TGTGCCAGCAGCCCGCGGGGGAGCTCCTACAATGAGCAGTTCTTC
CDR3: CASSPRGSSYNEQFF

size: few
V: TRBV25-1
D: TRBD1
J: TRBJ1-4
DNA: TGTGCCAGCAGTGAAACGGACAGGACGAAACTGTTTTTT
CDR3: CASSETDRTKLFF

size: NA
V: TRBV5-4
D: TRBD1
J: TRBJ2-7
DNA: TGTGCCAGCAGCTTGGTCGGACAGGGTCTTCGAGGCTACGAGCAGTACTTC
CDR3: CASSLVGQGLRGYEQYF

size: NA
V: TRBV5-1
D: TRBD2
J: TRBJ2-5
DNA: TGCGCCAGCAGCAGGAGGACTAGCGGGGGGCAAGAGACCCAGTACTTC
CDR3: CASSRRTSGGQETQYF

size: NA
V: TRBV5-6
D: NA
J: TRBJ2-3
DNA: TGTGCCAGCAGCTTCAGGGGTGGGGCAGATACGCAGTATTTT
CDR3: CASSFRGGADTQYF

size: NA
V: TRBV6-5
D: TRBD1
J: TRBJ1-1
DNA: TGTGCCAGCAGTTACCGGGGACAGGGGGGCACTGAAGCTTTCTTT
CDR3: CASSYRGQGGTEAFF

size: few
V: TRBV25-1
D: NA
J: TRBJ1-3
DNA: TGTGCCAGCAGTGAGGCCCTGCCAGGTGGAAACACCATATATTTT
CDR3: CASSEALPGGNTIYF

size: NA
V: TRBV7-6
D: NA
J: TRBJ1-2
DNA: TGTGCCAGCAGCTTGAGGGCCGGAGAGTTTGGCTACACCTTC
CDR3: CASSLRAGEFGYTF

size: NA
V: TRBV6-1
D: NA
J: TRBJ1-2
DNA: TGTGCCAGCAGTGAAAACGGACTGTACGGCTACACCTTC
CDR3: CASSENGLYGYTF

size: NA
V: TRBV18
D: NA
J: TRBJ1-1
DNA: TGTGCCAGCTCACCACCTGGGGGGGAAGCTTTCTTT
CDR3: CASSPPGGEAFF

size: NA
V: TRBV10-2
D: NA
J: TRBJ2-7
DNA: TGCGCCAGCGGAAAAGGACATTCCTCCTACGAGCAGTACTTC
CDR3: CASGKGHSSYEQYF

size: NA
V: TRBV6-1
D: NA
J: TRBJ1-3
DNA: TGTGCCAGCACCCCGTGGGGGGAGGACGGAAACACCATATATTTT
CDR3: CASTPWGEDGNTIYF

size: NA
V: TRBV19
D: TRBD1
J: TRBJ1-2
DNA: TGTGCCAGTAGTCCCTTTGACAGGGCAGGGGGCTACACCTTC
CDR3: CASSPFDRAGGYTF

size: NA
V: TRBV6-5
D: NA
J: TRBJ2-7
DNA: TGTGCCAGCAGTTACTCGGGGGGGGCCCCAACCTACGAGCAGTACTTC
CDR3: CASSYSGGAPTYEQYF

size: NA
V: TRBV27
D: NA
J: TRBJ2-1
DNA: TGTGCCAGCAGTGCCCGCGGCAGATACAATGAGCAGTTCTTC
CDR3: CASSARGRYNEQFF

size: NA
V: TRBV18
D: TRBD1
J: TRBJ1-6
DNA: TGTGCCAGCTCGGTAGACAGGGTAGAATCCCTCCACTTT
CDR3: CASSVDRVESLHF

size: NA
V: TRBV5-4
D: NA
J: TRBJ2-7
DNA: TGTGCCAGCAGCCGGTACTCCTACGAGCAGTACTTC
CDR3: CASSRYSYEQYF

size: NA
V: TRBV27
D: NA
J: TRBJ1-2
DNA: TGTGCCAGCAGTTCACTTAACTATGGCTACACCTTC
CDR3: CASSSLNYGYTF

size: NA
V: TRBV6-1
D: TRBD1
J: TRBJ1-2
DNA: TGTGCCACTCGGGACAGCCCTATCTATGGCTACACCTTC
CDR3: CATRDSPIYGYTF

size: NA
V: TRBV6-5
D: TRBD2
J: TRBJ2-3
DNA: TGTGCCAGCAGTACCAGGCGGGGGGGCCTAGATACGCAGTATTTT
CDR3: CASSTRRGGLDTQYF

size: NA
V: TRBV20-1
D: NA
J: TRBJ1-1
DNA: TGCAGTGCTCCAGAGAACACTGAAGCTTTCTTT
CDR3: CSAPENTEAFF

size: NA
V: TRBV11-2
D: NA
J: TRBJ2-5
DNA: TGTGCCAGCAGCTCCTCTCAAGAGACCCAGTACTTC
CDR3: CASSSSQETQYF

size: NA
V: TRBV11-1
D: NA
J: TRBJ2-3
DNA: TGTGCCAGCAGTAGACAGCAGCGAACAGATACGCAGTATTTT
CDR3: CASSRQQRTDTQYF

size: NA
V: TRBV6-1
D: NA
J: TRBJ1-3
DNA: TGTGCCAGCATAAAGAGGGGGTCTGGAAACACCATATATTTT
CDR3: CASIKRGSGNTIYF

size: NA
V: TRBV9
D: NA
J: TRBJ2-3
DNA: TGTGCCAGCAGCGTAGGGATGGGGGGGCCTCGTCGTCCGAATACGCAGTATTTT
CDR3: CASSVGMGGPRRPNTQYF

size: NA
V: TRBV4-2
D: TRBD1
J: TRBJ1-5
DNA: TGTGCCAGCAGCCAATCTCGACAGGGTTATAATCAGCCCCAGCATTTT
CDR3: CASSQSRQGYNQPQHF

size: NA
V: TRBV7-2
D: TRBD2
J: TRBJ2-3
DNA: TGTGCCAGCAGCTTAGCGCGGGGGGGTGCAGATACGCAGTATTTT
CDR3: CASSLARGGADTQYF

size: few
V: TRBV6-1
D: TRBD1
J: TRBJ1-3
DNA: TGTGCCAGCAGTGCTGGGACAGGGGTCTCCGGAAACACCATATATTTT
CDR3: CASSAGTGVSGNTIYF

size: NA
V: TRBV18
D: TRBD1
J: TRBJ1-5
DNA: TGTGCCAGCTCGCCAGACAGGGGAGGCAATCAGCCCCAGCATTTT
CDR3: CASSPDRGGNQPQHF

size: few
V: TRBV29-1
D: TRBD1
J: TRBJ1-2
DNA: TGCAGCGCCCCGGACAGGACTAACTATGGCTACACCTTC
CDR3: CSAPDRTNYGYTF